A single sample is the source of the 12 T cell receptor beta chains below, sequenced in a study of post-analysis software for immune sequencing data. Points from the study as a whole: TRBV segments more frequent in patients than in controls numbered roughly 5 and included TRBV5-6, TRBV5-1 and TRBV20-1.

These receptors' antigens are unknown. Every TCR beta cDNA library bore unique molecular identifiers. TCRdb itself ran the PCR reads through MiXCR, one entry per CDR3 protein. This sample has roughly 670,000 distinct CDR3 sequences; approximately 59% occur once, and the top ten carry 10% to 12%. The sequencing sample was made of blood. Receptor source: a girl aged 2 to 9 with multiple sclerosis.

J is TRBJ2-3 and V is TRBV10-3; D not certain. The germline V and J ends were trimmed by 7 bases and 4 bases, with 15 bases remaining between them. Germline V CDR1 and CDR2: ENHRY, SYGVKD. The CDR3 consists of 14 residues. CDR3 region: CAINTDPEADTQYF. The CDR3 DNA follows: TGTGCCATCAATACAGACCCTGAGGCAGATACGCAGTATTTT.

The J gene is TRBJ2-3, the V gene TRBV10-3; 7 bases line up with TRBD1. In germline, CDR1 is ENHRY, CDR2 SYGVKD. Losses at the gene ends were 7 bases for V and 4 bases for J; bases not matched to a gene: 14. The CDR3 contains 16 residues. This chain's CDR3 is CAIKPGQKVTSDTQYF. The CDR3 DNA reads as TGTGCCATCAAACCGGGACAGAAGGTTACTTCAGATACGCAGTATTTT.

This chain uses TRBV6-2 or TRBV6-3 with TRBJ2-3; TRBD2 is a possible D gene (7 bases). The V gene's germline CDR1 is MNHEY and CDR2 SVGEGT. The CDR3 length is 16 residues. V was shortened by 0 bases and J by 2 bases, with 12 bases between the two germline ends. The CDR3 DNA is TGTGCCAGCAGTTACTCAATTGGGGGGGCCACAGATACGCAGTATTTT. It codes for CASSYSIGGATDTQYF.

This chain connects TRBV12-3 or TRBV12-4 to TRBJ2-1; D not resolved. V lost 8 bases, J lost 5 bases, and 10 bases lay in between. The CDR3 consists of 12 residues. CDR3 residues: CASDDGNNEQFF. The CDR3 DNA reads TGTGCCAGCGACGACGGAAACAATGAGCAGTTCTTC.

CDR3 DNA: TGTGCCAGTAGGACAGGGGGCCCTGAAGCTTTCTTT. Translating it yields CASRTGGPEAFF. The chain links TRBV6-1 to TRBJ1-1; 11 bases agree with TRBD1. V shed 9 bases, J shed 6 bases, and the junction held 3 bases outside the gene matches. Germline-derived CDR1 and CDR2 are MNHNS and SASEGT. The CDR3 spans 12 residues.

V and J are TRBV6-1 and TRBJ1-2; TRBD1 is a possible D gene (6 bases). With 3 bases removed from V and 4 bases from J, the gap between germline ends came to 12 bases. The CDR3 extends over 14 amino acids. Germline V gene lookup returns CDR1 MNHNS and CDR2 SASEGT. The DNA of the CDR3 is TGTGCCAGCAGTGATTACAGGGAGATCTATGGCTACACCTTC. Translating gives CASSDYREIYGYTF.

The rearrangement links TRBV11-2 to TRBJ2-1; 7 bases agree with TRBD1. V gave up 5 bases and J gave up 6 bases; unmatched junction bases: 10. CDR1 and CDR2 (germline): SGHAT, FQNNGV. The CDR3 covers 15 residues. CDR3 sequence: CASSPPGTVSNEQFF. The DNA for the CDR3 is TGTGCCAGCAGCCCCCCCGGGACAGTCTCCAATGAGCAGTTCTTC.

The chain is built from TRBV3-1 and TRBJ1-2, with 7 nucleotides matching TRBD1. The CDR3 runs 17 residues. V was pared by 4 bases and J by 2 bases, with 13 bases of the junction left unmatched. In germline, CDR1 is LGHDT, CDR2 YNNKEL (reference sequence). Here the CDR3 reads CASSLSTNRGLNYGYTF. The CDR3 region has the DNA TGTGCCAGCAGCCTGTCCACTAACAGGGGATTAAACTATGGCTACACCTTC.

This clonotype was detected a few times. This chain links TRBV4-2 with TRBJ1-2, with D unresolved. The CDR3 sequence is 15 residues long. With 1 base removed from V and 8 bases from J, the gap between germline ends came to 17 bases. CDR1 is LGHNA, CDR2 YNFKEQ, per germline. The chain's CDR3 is CASSQVAERVYGYTF. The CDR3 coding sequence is TGTGCCAGCAGCCAAGTGGCGGAGAGGGTATACGGCTACACCTTC.

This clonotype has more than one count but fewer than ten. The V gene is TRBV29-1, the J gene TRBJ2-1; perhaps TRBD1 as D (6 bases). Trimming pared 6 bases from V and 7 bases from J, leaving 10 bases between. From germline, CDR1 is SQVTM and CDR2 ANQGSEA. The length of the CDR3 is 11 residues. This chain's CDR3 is CSVQGKNEQFF. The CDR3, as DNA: TGCAGCGTGCAGGGGAAGAATGAGCAGTTCTTC.

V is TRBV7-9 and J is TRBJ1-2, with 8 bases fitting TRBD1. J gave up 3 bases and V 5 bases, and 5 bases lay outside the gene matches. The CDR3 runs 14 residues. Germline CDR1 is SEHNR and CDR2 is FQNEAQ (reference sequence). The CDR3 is CASSPRTGYYGYTF. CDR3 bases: TGTGCCAGCAGCCCCCGGACAGGGTACTATGGCTACACCTTC.

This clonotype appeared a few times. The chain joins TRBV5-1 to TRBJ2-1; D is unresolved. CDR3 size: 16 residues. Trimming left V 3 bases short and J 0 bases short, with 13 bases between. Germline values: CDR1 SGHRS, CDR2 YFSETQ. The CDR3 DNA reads TGCGCCAGCAGCTCGTCGTCTGAAATCTCCTACAATGAGCAGTTCTTC. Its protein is CASSSSSEISYNEQFF. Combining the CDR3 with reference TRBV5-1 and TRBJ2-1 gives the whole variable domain KAGVTQTPRYLIKTRGQQVTLSCSPISGHRSVSWYQQTPGQGLQFLFEYFSETQRNKGNFPGRFSGRQFSNSRSEMNVSTLELGDSALYLCASSSSSEISYNEQFFGPGTRLTVL.